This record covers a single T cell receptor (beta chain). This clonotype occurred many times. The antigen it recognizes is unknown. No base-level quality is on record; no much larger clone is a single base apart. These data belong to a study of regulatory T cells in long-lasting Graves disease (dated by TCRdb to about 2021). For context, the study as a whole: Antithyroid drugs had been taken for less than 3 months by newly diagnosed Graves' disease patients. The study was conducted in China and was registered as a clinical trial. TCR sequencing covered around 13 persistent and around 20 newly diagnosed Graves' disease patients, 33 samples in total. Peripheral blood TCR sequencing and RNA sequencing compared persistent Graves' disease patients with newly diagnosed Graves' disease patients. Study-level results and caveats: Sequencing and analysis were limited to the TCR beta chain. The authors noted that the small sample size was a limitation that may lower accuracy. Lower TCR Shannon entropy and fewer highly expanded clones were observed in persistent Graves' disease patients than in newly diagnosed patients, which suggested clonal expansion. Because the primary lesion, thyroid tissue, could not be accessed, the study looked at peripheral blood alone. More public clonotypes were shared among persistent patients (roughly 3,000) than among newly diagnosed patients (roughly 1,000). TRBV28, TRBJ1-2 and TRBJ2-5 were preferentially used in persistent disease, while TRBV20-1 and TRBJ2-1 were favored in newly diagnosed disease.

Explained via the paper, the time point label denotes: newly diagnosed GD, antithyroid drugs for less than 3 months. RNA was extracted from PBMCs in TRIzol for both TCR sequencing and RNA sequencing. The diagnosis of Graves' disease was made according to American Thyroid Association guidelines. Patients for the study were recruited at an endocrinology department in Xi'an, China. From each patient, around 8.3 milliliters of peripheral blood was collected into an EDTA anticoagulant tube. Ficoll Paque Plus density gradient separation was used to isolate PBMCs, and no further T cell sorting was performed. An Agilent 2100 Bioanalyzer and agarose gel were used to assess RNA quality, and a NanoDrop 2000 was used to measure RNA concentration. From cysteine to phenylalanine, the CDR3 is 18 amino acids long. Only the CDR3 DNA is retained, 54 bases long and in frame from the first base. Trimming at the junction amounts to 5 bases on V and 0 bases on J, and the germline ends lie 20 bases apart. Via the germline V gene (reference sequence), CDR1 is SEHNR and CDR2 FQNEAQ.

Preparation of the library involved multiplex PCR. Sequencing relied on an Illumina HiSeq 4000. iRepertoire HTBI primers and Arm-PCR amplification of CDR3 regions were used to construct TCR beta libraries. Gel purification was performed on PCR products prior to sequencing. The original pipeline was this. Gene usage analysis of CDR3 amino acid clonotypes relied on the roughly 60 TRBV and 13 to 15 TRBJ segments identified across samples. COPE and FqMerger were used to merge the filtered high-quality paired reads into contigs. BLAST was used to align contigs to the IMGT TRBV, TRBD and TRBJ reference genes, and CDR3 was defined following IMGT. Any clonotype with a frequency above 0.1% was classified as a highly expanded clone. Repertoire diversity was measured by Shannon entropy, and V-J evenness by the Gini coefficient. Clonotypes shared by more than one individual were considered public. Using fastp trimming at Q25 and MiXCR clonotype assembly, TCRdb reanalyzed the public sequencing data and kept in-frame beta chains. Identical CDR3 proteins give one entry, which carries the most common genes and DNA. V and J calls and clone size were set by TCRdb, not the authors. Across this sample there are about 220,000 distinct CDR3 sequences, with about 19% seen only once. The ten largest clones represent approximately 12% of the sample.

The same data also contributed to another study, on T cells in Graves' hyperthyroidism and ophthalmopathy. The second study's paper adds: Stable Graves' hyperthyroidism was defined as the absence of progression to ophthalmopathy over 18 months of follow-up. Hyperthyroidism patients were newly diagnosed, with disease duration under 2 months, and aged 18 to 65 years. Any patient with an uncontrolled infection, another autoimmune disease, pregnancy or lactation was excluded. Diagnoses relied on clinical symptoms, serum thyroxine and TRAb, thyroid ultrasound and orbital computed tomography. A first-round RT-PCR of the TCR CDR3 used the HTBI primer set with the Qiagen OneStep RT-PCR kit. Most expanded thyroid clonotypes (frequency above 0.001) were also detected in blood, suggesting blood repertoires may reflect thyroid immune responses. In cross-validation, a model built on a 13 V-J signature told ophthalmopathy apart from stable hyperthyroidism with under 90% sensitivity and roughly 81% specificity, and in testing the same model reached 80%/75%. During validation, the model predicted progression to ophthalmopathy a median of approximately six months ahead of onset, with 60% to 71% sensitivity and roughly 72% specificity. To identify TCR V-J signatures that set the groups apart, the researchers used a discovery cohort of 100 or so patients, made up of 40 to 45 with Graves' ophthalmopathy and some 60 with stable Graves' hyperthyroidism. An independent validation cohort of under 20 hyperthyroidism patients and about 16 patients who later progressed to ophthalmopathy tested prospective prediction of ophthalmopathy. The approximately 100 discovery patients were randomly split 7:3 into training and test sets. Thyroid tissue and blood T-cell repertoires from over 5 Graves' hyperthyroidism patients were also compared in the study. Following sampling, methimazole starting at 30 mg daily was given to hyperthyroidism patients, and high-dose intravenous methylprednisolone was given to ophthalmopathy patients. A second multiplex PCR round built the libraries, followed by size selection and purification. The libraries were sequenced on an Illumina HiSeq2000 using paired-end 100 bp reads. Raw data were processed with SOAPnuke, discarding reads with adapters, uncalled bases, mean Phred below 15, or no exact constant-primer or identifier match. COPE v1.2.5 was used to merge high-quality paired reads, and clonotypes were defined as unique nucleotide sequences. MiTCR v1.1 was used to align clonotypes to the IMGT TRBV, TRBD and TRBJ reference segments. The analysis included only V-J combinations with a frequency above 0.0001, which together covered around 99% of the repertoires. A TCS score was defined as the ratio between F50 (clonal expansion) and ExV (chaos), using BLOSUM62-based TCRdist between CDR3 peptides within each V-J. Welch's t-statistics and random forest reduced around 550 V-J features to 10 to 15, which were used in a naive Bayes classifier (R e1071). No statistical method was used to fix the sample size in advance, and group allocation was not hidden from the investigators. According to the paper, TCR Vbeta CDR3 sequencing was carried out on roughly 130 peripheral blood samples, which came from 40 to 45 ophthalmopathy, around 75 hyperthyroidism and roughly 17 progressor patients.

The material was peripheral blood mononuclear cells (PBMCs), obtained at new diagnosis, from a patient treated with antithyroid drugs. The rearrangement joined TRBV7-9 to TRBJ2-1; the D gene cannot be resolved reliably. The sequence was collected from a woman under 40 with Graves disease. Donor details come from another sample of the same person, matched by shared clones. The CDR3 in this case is CASSPLGIGPSSYNEQFF. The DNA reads TGTGCCAGCAGCCCCTTGGGAATCGGCCCAAGCTCCTACAATGAGCAGTTCTTC.